This TCR beta chain came from a study of technical replicates of blood from a few donors. The CDR3 runs to 14 residues. Germline V gives CDR1 SGHNT, CDR2 YYREEE (reference sequence). Trimming shortened V by 0 bases and J by 7 bases, and 10 bases separated the two germline ends. TCRdb's copy holds only in-frame clones and misses some; the assay was immunoSEQ multiplex PCR. The table shows 55,000 to 75,000 clones, with about nine tenths occurring only once. The source of this sequence is a human donor in good health. The chain has TRBV5-4 and TRBJ1-4, with D tentatively TRBD1 (5 bases). The sample consisted of T cells isolated from PBMCs. DNA of the CDR3: TGTGCCAGCAGCTTGGTTGGGGGGGTTGAAAAACTGTTTTTT. Its protein product is CASSLVGGVEKLFF. The whole variable domain, remainder taken from reference TRBV5-4 and TRBJ1-4, is ETGVTQSPTHLIKTRGQQVTLRCSSQSGHNTVSWYQQALGQGPQFIFQYYREEENGRGNFPPRFSGLQFPNYSSELNVNALELDDSALYLCASSLVGGVEKLFFGSGTQLSVL.